This T cell receptor beta chain was retrieved from a study of post-analysis software for immune sequencing data. Study-level findings and limits: Clustering by F measure revealed strong co-clustering among samples prepared together in one batch. Included in a set of four or five TRBV segments more frequent in patients than controls were TRBV5-6, TRBV5-1 and TRBV20-1.

The CDR3 has 14 amino acids. In germline, CDR1 is SGHAT, CDR2 FQNNGV. V shed 5 bases and J shed 5 bases, with 13 bases lying between them. Included in the TCR beta cDNA libraries were unique molecular identifiers. MiXCR, run by TCRdb on the PCR reads, gives a single entry per CDR3 protein. The profile covers around 700,000 distinct CDR3 sequences, with 59% appearing a single time and 11% taken by the ten largest. To note about this clonotype: The antigen remains undetermined.

The clonotype comes from a girl aged 2-15 years with multiple sclerosis. V usage is TRBV11-2 and J usage is TRBJ2-1; D possibly corresponds to TRBD1 (5 bases). The specimen sequenced was blood. CDR3 sequence reads: CASSPETVNNEQFF. The DNA for the CDR3 is TGTGCCAGCAGCCCGGAGACAGTAAACAATGAGCAGTTCTTC.